This T cell receptor (beta chain) emerged from a study of Graves' ophthalmopathy and Graves' hyperthyroidism. Scientists amplified the TCR beta CDR3 regions from RNA transcripts. First-round RT-PCR used HTBI primers; second-round multiplex PCR followed. From the multiplex PCR reads, TCRdb called clonotypes with MiXCR, one entry per CDR3 protein. The sample holds roughly 400,000 distinct CDR3 sequences, roughly 18% seen once. The CDR3 length is 13 residues. With 5 bases removed from V and 4 bases from J, the gap between germline ends came to 11 bases. Germline V CDR1 and CDR2: KGHSH, LQKENI. This clonotype occurred many times.

This sequence was found in a woman aged 18-35 years with Graves' ophthalmopathy. The gene calls are TRBV18 and TRBJ1-1, with unresolved D. The sequenced sample consisted of peripheral blood. DNA for the CDR3: TGTGCCAGCTCAGAGGGATCAGTCACTGAAGCTTTCTTT. It codes for CASSEGSVTEAFF.